Shown below are 8 T cell receptor beta chains from a single sample sequenced in a study of blood T cell repertoires in COVID-19. Produced via immunoSEQ multiplex PCR; TCRdb's table is partial and in-frame only. The data show 140,000 to 150,000 clones, with 80% to 90% seen just once and 2.5% to 3.5% held by the top ten. Material for sequencing was peripheral blood. All receptors derive from a woman aged 55 to 70 with active COVID-19.

The CDR3: CSARQGLSGEQYF. The CDR3 DNA follows: TGCAGCGCCCGACAGGGGCTTTCTGGCGAGCAGTACTTC. This chain joins TRBV29-1 and TRBJ2-7; 8 positions agree with TRBD1. This CDR3 has 13 residues. Germline CDR1 is SQVTM and CDR2 is ANQGSEA. V was clipped by 7 bases and J by 6 bases; unmatched bases: 11.

This clone occurred once. The rearrangement joins TRBV6-2 or TRBV6-3 to TRBJ2-1, with D perhaps TRBD2 (6 bases). CDR3 length equals 16 residues. V was clipped by 5 bases and J by 6 bases, with 20 bases between them. Germline CDR1 MNHEY, CDR2 SVGEGT. This CDR3 reads CASSKTRRASFNEQFF. CDR3 bases: TGTGCCAGCAGTAAAACTAGGAGGGCCTCTTTCAATGAGCAGTTCTTC.

V is TRBV28 and J is TRBJ1-5; TRBD1 might be the D (6 bases). Deletions cut 6 bases from V and 6 bases from J, with 12 bases between. CDR1 and CDR2 from the germline V gene are MDHEN and SYDVKM. The CDR3 has 13 amino acids. CDR3 amino acids: CASREQGSQPQHF. CDR3 nucleotide sequence: TGTGCCAGCAGAGAACAGGGAAGTCAGCCCCAGCATTTT.

The chain has TRBV28 and TRBJ1-5, with a tentative D call TRBD1 (5 bases). The CDR3 length is 13 residues. Between the trimmed V and J ends, which lost 7 bases and 9 bases, there was a span of 16 bases. Per germline, CDR1 MDHEN and CDR2 SYDVKM. CDR3 sequence (DNA): TGTGCCAGCAAACAGGCCAGACTTTCGCCCCAGCATTTT. Translation gives CASKQARLSPQHF.

V gene TRBV7-2 combines with J gene TRBJ2-5; 13 bases align to TRBD2. The V gene end was trimmed by 1 base and the J gene end by 5 bases; junction bases not matched to a gene: 7. The CDR3 is made up of 17 amino acids. CDR1 SGHTA and CDR2 FQGNSA come from the germline V gene. The CDR3 sequence is CASSLGRLAGGGETQYF. In nucleotides, the CDR3 is TGTGCCAGCAGCTTAGGAAGACTAGCGGGGGGAGGGGAGACCCAGTACTTC.

In its sample, this clone was seen once. The chain links TRBV3-1 (or the pseudogene TRBV3-2) to TRBJ2-3, with 9 bases lining up with TRBD2. Germline V gene data show CDR1 as LGHDT and CDR2 as YNNKEL (reference sequence). J lost 6 bases, V lost 6 bases, and 10 bases had no gene match. The CDR3 is 15 residues long. The DNA of the CDR3 is TGTGCCAGCAGAGTGAGGCGGGAGGGCGTCGATACGCAGTATTTT. This sequence encodes CASRVRREGVDTQYF.

The chain uses TRBV2 and TRBJ2-3; TRBD1 is a possible D gene (6 bases). Trimming removed 5 bases at V and 0 bases at J, with 12 bases between. CDR1 and CDR2 from the germline V gene are SNHLY and FYNNEI. This CDR3 region has 15 residues. The CDR3 DNA reads as TGTGCCAGCAGTAGTCAGGGGATTAGCACAGATACGCAGTATTTT. Amino acids: CASSSQGISTDTQYF. Drawing the rest from reference TRBV2 and TRBJ2-3, the complete variable domain is EPEVTQTPSHQVTQMGQEVILRCVPISNHLYFYWYRQILGQKVEFLVSFYNNEISEKSEIFDDQFSVERPDGSNFTLKIRSTKLEDSAMYFCASSSQGISTDTQYFGPGTRLTVL.

V gene TRBV9 combines with J gene TRBJ1-3; TRBD1 matches 9 bases. This CDR3 comprises 16 residues. Germline V gives CDR1 SGDLS, CDR2 YYNGEE. The V and J ends lost 0 bases and 4 bases, in that order; junction bases with no gene match: 5. CDR3 region: CASSVAGTGLGNTIYF. As DNA, the CDR3 is TGTGCCAGCAGCGTAGCCGGGACAGGGCTCGGAAACACCATATATTTT.